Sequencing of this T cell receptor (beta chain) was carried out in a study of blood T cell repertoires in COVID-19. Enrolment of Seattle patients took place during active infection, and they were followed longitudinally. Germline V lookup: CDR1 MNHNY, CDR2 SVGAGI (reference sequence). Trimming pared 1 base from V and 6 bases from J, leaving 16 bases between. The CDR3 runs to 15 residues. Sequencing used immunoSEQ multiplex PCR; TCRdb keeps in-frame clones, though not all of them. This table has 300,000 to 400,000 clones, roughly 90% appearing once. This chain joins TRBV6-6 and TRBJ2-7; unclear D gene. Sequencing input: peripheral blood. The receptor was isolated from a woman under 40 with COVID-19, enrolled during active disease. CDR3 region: CASSYWLERLGEQYF. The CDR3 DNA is TGTGCCAGCAGTTACTGGTTAGAGCGCTTGGGCGAGCAGTACTTC.